Following are 29 T cell receptor beta chains from one sample sequenced in a study of CD8 T cells in ankylosing spondylitis. One entry per CDR3 protein results from TCRdb running MiXCR on the 5' RACE reads. The sample shows under 300,000 distinct CDR3 sequences, 8.6% of them seen only once. Sample: blood, either unsorted or a sorted T cell fraction (not recorded which). These receptor sequences come from a male donor with ankylosing spondylitis or in good health (not recorded which).

This clonotype was observed many times. V gene TRBV6-1 combines with J gene TRBJ2-7; 8 bases line up with TRBD2. The CDR3 covers 13 residues. V shed 6 bases and J 5 bases; nucleotides not matched to a gene: 6. Germline V CDR1 and CDR2: MNHNS, SASEGT. CDR3 residues: CASSPGGRHEQYF. The CDR3 DNA reads TGTGCCAGCAGCCCGGGCGGGAGGCACGAGCAGTACTTC.

This clonotype was seen repeatedly, ten times or more. This chain joins TRBV10-3 and TRBJ2-1; no reliable D call. Trimming pared 9 bases from V and 9 bases from J, leaving 15 bases between. CDR1 and CDR2 (germline): ENHRY, SYGVKD. CDR3 length equals 12 residues. The CDR3 nucleotides read TGTGCCATTACCCCCGGGTCCGCTGAGCAGTTCTTC. This sequence encodes CAITPGSAEQFF.

This clonotype showed up just a few times. This rearrangement joins TRBV11-2 to TRBJ1-3; D is perhaps TRBD1 (6 bases). The CDR3 spans 13 residues. V dropped 2 bases and J dropped 7 bases, with 9 bases sitting between them. Germline CDR1 SGHAT, CDR2 FQNNGV. The CDR3 loop is CASSLPGGNTIYF. CDR3 coding DNA: TGTGCCAGCAGCTTACCCGGGGGCAACACCATATATTTT.

The chain recombines TRBV5-6 with TRBJ2-7; D assignment may be TRBD1 or TRBD2 (6 bases each). The CDR3 is made up of 15 amino acids. Trimming pared 0 bases from V and 3 bases from J, leaving 13 bases between. Germline values: CDR1 SGHDT, CDR2 YYEEEE. CDR3 sequence (DNA): TGTGCCAGCAGCTTGGGCGGGACAATACTCTACGAGCAGTACTTC. As protein: CASSLGGTILYEQYF.

The chain carries TRBV30 and TRBJ1-1, with D hard to call. Germline-derived CDR1 and CDR2 are GTSNPN and SVGIG (reference sequence). This CDR3 is 13 amino acids long. V dropped 0 bases and J dropped 3 bases, with 8 bases sitting between them. For the CDR3, the DNA is TGTGCCTGGAGTGTAACGGCGGACACTGAAGCTTTCTTT. This encodes CAWSVTADTEAFF. Full variable domain (missing parts from reference TRBV30 and TRBJ1-1): SQTIHQWPATLVQPVGSPLSLECTVEGTSNPNLYWYRQAAGRGLQLLFYSVGIGQISSEVPQNLSASRPQDRQFILSSKKLLLSDSGFYLCAWSVTADTEAFFGQGTRLTVV.

Ten or more counts support this clonotype. The V call is TRBV7-9, the J call TRBJ2-1, with D hard to call. Between the trimmed V and J ends, which lost 1 base and 5 bases, there was a span of 9 bases. The CDR3 runs 14 residues. Germline CDR1 reads SEHNR; CDR2 reads FQNEAQ (reference sequence). This CDR3 reads CASSLGGVNNEQFF. Here the CDR3 DNA reads TGTGCCAGCAGCTTAGGCGGAGTAAACAATGAGCAGTTCTTC.

There are a few counts of this clonotype. The V gene is TRBV5-6, the J gene TRBJ1-5; a possible D gene is TRBD1 (6 bases). Germline CDR1 is SGHDT and CDR2 is YYEEEE. This CDR3 comprises 15 residues. V was trimmed by 7 bases and J by 3 bases, leaving 17 bases between them. CDR3: CASRSMDRLNQPQHF. CDR3 sequence (DNA): TGTGCCAGCCGGAGTATGGACAGACTCAATCAGCCCCAGCATTTT. The whole variable domain, remainder taken from reference TRBV5-6 and TRBJ1-5, is DAGVTQSPTHLIKTRGQQVTLRCSPKSGHDTVSWYQQALGQGPQFIFQYYEEEERQRGNFPDRFSGHQFPNYSSELNVNALLLGDSALYLCASRSMDRLNQPQHFGDGTRLSIL.

This clonotype was counted ten times or more. The V gene is TRBV7-8, the J gene TRBJ2-1, with 8 bases identical to TRBD1. Per germline, CDR1 SGHVS and CDR2 FQNEAQ. The CDR3 length is 16 residues. Germline trimming cut 5 bases from V and 6 bases from J; bases unmatched to any gene: 12. The CDR3 DNA reads TGTGCCAGCAGCCCACGTGGGCAGGGGGCCCTCAATGAGCAGTTCTTC. It yields the protein CASSPRGQGALNEQFF.

In this sample, this clonotype turned up many times. This sequence joins TRBV9 and TRBJ1-4; 10 bases are a match to TRBD1. The CDR3 loop spans 17 amino acids. Trimming took 0 bases from V and 12 from J; bases not matched to a gene: 14. The V gene's germline CDR1 is SGDLS and CDR2 YYNGEE. CDR3 residues: CASSVGAPGTGVVQLFF. CDR3 nucleotides: TGTGCCAGCAGCGTAGGGGCCCCCGGGACAGGGGTCGTTCAACTGTTTTTT.

There are many counts of this clonotype. This chain uses TRBV20-1 with TRBJ2-1; 14 positions match TRBD2. J was trimmed by 8 bases and V by 6 bases; bases with no gene match: 6. The CDR3 covers 14 residues. The germline V gene has CDR1 DFQATT and CDR2 SNEGSKA (reference sequence). In DNA form, the CDR3 reads TGCAGTGCCCGCCGACTAGCGGGAGGGCATGAGCAGTTCTTC. This sequence encodes CSARRLAGGHEQFF.

This clonotype was counted at least ten times. The chain uses TRBV3-1 and TRBJ2-1; TRBD1 agrees at 9 bases. The length of the CDR3 is 14 residues. The germline CDR1 and CDR2 sequences are LGHDT and YNNKEL (reference sequence). V lost 4 bases, J lost 7 bases, and 5 bases stayed unmatched. CDR3 bases: TGTGCCAGCAGCCTATCGGACAGGGGAAATGAGCAGTTCTTC. This gives the protein CASSLSDRGNEQFF.

This clonotype was counted ten times or more. The chain carries TRBV15 and TRBJ1-1; no firm D call. V was shortened by 3 bases and J by 1 base, with 9 bases between the two germline ends. CDR1 LNHNV and CDR2 YYDKDF come from the germline V gene (reference sequence). The CDR3 covers 14 residues. CDR3 in DNA: TGTGCCACCAGCAGGGACCTGGGGAACACTGAAGCTTTCTTT. Translated: CATSRDLGNTEAFF.

This clonotype occurred many times. The CDR3 here is CASSLAFRGTEAFF. DNA of the CDR3: TGTGCCAGCAGCTTAGCGTTCAGGGGCACTGAAGCTTTCTTT. The genes are TRBV7-2 and TRBJ1-1, with D tentatively TRBD1 (6 bases). The germline CDR1 and CDR2 sequences are SGHTA and FQGNSA. The ends were cut back, 0 bases at V and 4 bases at J, with 9 bases in the middle. The CDR3 totals 14 residues.

This clonotype was counted many times. The chain employs TRBV5-1 and TRBJ2-1; possible D gene TRBD2, 6 bases. CDR3 length equals 16 residues. Germline CDR1 reads SGHRS; CDR2 reads YFSETQ. Trimming removed 0 bases from V and 2 bases from J, with 12 bases in between. CDR3: CASSLAWGLTYNEQFF. In nucleotides, the CDR3 is TGCGCCAGCAGCTTGGCCTGGGGACTTACCTACAATGAGCAGTTCTTC.

A word on this clonotype: A much larger clone lies one base from this, so it may be a read error. The V call is TRBV9, the J call TRBJ1-1, with TRBD1 matching 8 bases. The germline V gene has CDR1 SGDLS and CDR2 YYNGEE. This CDR3 has 14 residues. Trimming removed 6 bases from V and 5 bases from J; junction bases left unmatched: 9. The CDR3 protein is CASTPGQESTEAFF. CDR3 in DNA: TGTGCCAGCACCCCGGGACAGGAATCGACTGAAGCTTTCTTT.

This clonotype was counted many times. The rearrangement joins TRBV5-1 to TRBJ2-6, with 7 bases that match TRBD2. Germline CDR1 is SGHRS and CDR2 is YFSETQ. The ends lost 2 bases at V and 1 base at J; junction bases unmatched: 3. The CDR3 length is 16 residues. CDR3 amino acids: CASSFGAGSGANVLTF. The CDR3 DNA reads as TGCGCCAGCAGCTTTGGAGCGGGGTCTGGGGCCAACGTCCTGACTTTC.

Many counts were recorded for this clonotype. The CDR3 region is CASSPTDKGHEQFF. DNA for the CDR3: TGTGCCAGCTCACCAACGGACAAGGGTCATGAGCAGTTCTTC. The V and J genes are TRBV18 and TRBJ2-1, with D tentatively TRBD1 (5 bases). The ends were cut back, 2 bases at V and 8 bases at J, with 13 bases in the middle. The CDR3 loop spans 14 amino acids. Germline CDR1 and CDR2: KGHSH and LQKENI.

With regard to this clonotype: With a much larger clone just one base away, this may be a read error. Here the CDR3 omits its conserved ending phenylalanine or tryptophan, so a read error is the likely source. This chain links TRBV7-2 with TRBJ2-7; tentative D call: TRBD2 (6 bases). The CDR3 covers 14 residues. The germline V gene has CDR1 SGHTA and CDR2 FQGNSA. Trimming removed 2 bases from V and 5 bases from J, with 13 bases in between. DNA for the CDR3: TGTGCCAGCAGCTTATACCTAGCGACCCACGAGCAGTACTGC. Encoded protein: CASSLYLATHEQYC.

The V call is TRBV12-3 or TRBV12-4, the J call TRBJ1-1; a weak D match, TRBD1 (5 bases). The CDR3 is 15 residues long. V dropped 6 bases and J dropped 4 bases, with 18 bases sitting between them. CDR3 coding DNA: TGTGCCAGCAGCGCCGAGCTGGGGGTGGGCACTGAAGCTTTCTTT. Residues: CASSAELGVGTEAFF.

This clonotype was seen only a few times. This sequence joins TRBV30 and TRBJ2-1; D perhaps matches TRBD2 (5 bases). The V and J ends lost 2 bases and 0 bases respectively, with 11 bases between them. There are 15 residues in the CDR3. Germline V gives CDR1 GTSNPN, CDR2 SVGIG (reference sequence). The CDR3 protein is CAWSPGVASYNEQFF. The CDR3 bases are TGTGCCTGGAGTCCCGGGGTCGCCTCCTACAATGAGCAGTTCTTC.

This clonotype was seen many times. The V call is TRBV20-1, the J call TRBJ1-5; D uncertain. The length of the CDR3 is 18 residues. CDR1 and CDR2 (germline): DFQATT, SNEGSKA (reference sequence). Trimming cost V 0 bases and J 0 bases, with 18 bases left between them. The CDR3 DNA is TGCAGTGCTAGAGATATAGGCGGGATGCTATATAGCAATCAGCCCCAGCATTTT. The encoded protein is CSARDIGGMLYSNQPQHF.

This clonotype occurred many times. This chain joins TRBV3-1 and TRBJ2-7, with D maybe TRBD2 (5 bases). This CDR3 is 13 amino acids long. Germline CDR1 is LGHDT and CDR2 is YNNKEL (reference sequence). The V end was cut by 4 bases, the J end by 4 bases, with 11 bases between. The CDR3 DNA reads as TGTGCCAGCAGCCGGGGAGCGCAGTACGAGCAGTACTTC. Translating it yields CASSRGAQYEQYF.

This clonotype was counted ten times or more. V is TRBV14 and J is TRBJ2-7; D is ambiguous. The length of the CDR3 is 15 residues. CDR1 is SGHDN, CDR2 FVKESK, per germline. V was trimmed by 0 bases and J by 3 bases, leaving 12 bases between them. CDR3 coding DNA: TGTGCCAGCAGCCAAGAAAGGCTAGATGGCTACGAGCAGTACTTC. This translates into CASSQERLDGYEQYF. Together with reference TRBV14 and TRBJ2-7, the CDR3 gives the full variable domain: EAGVTQFPSHSVIEKGQTVTLRCDPISGHDNLYWYRRVMGKEIKFLLHFVKESKQDESGMPNNRFLAERTGGTYSTLKVQPAELEDSGVYFCASSQERLDGYEQYFGPGTRLTVT.

This chain links TRBV25-1 with TRBJ2-7; 8 bases are shared with TRBD1. Germline assignment: CDR1 MGHDK and CDR2 SYGVNS. The CDR3 totals 15 residues. V lost 6 bases and J lost 0; bases outside the gene matches: 7. CDR3 residues: CASSLLRGHSYEQYF. The CDR3 region has the DNA TGTGCCAGCAGCTTACTCAGGGGGCACTCCTACGAGCAGTACTTC.

This clonotype was detected many times. This chain joins TRBV12-3 or TRBV12-4 and TRBJ1-1, with D unclear. The CDR3 loop spans 13 amino acids. V was clipped by 4 bases and J by 5 bases, with 11 bases between them. The CDR3 nucleotides read TGTGCCAGCAGTTATTCGAGAAGGACTGAAGCTTTCTTT. Its translation: CASSYSRRTEAFF.

This clonotype was recorded a few times. The J gene is TRBJ1-1, the V gene TRBV18, with 10 bases that match TRBD1. Per germline, CDR1 KGHSH and CDR2 LQKENI. This CDR3 has 16 residues. After removal of 6 bases from V and 1 base from J, the junction contained 8 bases not matched to a gene. The CDR3 sequence is CASSRDRGNPNTEAFF. The CDR3 DNA sequence: TGTGCCAGCTCTCGGGACAGGGGCAACCCGAACACTGAAGCTTTCTTT.

The sample holds a few counts of this clonotype. The chain combines TRBV7-3 with TRBJ2-5; 8 bases line up with TRBD2. Germline assignment: CDR1 SGHTA and CDR2 FQGTGA. Losses at the gene ends were 10 bases for V and 5 bases for J; bases not matched to a gene: 15. The CDR3 length is 15 residues. The CDR3: CAIRSGTRKGETQYF. CDR3 in DNA: TGTGCCATCCGATCCGGGACTAGGAAAGGGGAGACCCAGTACTTC.

This clonotype was counted a few times. The rearrangement uses TRBV20-1 and TRBJ2-5; 12 nucleotides agree with TRBD2. The germline V gene has CDR1 DFQATT and CDR2 SNEGSKA (reference sequence). V dropped 5 bases and J dropped 5; count of bases not matched to a gene: 3. The length of the CDR3 is 13 residues. The CDR3 loop reads CSASSGREETQYF. The CDR3 DNA is TGCAGTGCTTCTAGCGGGAGGGAGGAGACCCAGTACTTC.

This clonotype was picked up many times. This chain joins TRBV20-1 and TRBJ2-1; D possibly corresponds to TRBD1 (5 bases). Germline values: CDR1 DFQATT, CDR2 SNEGSKA (reference sequence). This CDR3 has 15 residues. Trimming took 6 bases from V and 4 from J, leaving 19 bases between them. CDR3 amino acids: CSAPLLGERYNEQFF. The CDR3 DNA reads as TGCAGTGCACCCCTTCTAGGGGAAAGGTACAATGAGCAGTTCTTC.